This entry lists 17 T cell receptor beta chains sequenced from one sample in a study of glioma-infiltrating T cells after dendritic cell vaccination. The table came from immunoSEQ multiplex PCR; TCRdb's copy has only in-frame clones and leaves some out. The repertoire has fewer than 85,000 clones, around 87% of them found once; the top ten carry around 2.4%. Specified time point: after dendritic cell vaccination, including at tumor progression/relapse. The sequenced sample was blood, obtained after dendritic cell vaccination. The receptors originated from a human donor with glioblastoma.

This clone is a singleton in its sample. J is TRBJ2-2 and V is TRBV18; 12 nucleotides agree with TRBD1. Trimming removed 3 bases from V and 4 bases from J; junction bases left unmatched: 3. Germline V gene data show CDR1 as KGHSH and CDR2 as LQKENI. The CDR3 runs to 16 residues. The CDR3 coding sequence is TGTGCCAGCTCACCGGGACAGGGGGCGCTCACCGGGGAGCTGTTTTTT. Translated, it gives CASSPGQGALTGELFF.

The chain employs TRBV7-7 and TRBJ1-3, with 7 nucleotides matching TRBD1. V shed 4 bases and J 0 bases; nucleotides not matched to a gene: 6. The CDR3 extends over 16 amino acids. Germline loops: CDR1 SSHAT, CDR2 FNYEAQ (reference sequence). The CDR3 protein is CASSSGTASSGNTIYF. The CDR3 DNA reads TGTGCCAGCAGCTCCGGGACAGCGAGCTCTGGAAACACCATATATTTT.

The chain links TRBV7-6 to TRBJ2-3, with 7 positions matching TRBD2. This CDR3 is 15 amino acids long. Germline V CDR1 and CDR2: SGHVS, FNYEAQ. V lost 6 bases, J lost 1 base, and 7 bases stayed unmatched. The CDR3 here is CASSRSLAGTDTQYF. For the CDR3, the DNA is TGTGCCAGCAGTCGAAGTCTAGCGGGCACAGATACGCAGTATTTT.

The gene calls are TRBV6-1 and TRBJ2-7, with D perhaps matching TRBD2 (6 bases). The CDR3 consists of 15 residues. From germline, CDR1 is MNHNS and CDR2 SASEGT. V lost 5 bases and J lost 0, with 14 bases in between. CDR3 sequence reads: CASSRSLEGSYEQYF. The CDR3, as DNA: TGTGCCAGCAGTAGGTCCTTGGAGGGCTCCTACGAGCAGTACTTC.

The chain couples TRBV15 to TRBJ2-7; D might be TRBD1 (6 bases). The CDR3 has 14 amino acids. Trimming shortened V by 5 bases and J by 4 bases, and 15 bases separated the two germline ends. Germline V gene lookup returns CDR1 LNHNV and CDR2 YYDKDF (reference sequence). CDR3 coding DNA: TGTGCCACCAGCCTGGCAGGGGCTCAATACGAGCAGTACTTC. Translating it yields CATSLAGAQYEQYF.

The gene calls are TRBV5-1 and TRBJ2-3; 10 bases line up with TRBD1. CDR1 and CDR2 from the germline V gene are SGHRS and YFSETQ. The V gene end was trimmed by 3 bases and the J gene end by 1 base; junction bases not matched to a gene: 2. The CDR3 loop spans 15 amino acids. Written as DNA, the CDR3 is TGCGCCAGCAGCTATGGACAGGGGGGCACAGATACGCAGTATTTT. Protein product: CASSYGQGGTDTQYF.

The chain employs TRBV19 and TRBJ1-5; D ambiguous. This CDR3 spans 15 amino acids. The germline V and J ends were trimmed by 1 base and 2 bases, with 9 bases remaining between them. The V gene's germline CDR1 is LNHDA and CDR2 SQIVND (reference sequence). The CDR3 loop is CASSIVELGNQPQHF. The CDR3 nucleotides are TGTGCCAGTAGTATAGTTGAACTCGGCAATCAGCCCCAGCATTTT.

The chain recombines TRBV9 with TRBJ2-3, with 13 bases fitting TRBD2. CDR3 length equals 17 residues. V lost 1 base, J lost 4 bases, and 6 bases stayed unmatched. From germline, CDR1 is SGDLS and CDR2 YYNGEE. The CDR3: CASSVRLAGGPPDTQYF. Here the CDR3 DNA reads TGTGCCAGCAGCGTAAGACTAGCGGGGGGCCCCCCAGATACGCAGTATTTT. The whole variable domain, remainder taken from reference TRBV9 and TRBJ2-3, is DSGVTQTPKHLITATGQRVTLRCSPRSGDLSVYWYQQSLDQGLQFLIQYYNGEERAKGNILERFSAQQFPDLHSELNLSSLELGDSALYFCASSVRLAGGPPDTQYFGPGTRLTVL.

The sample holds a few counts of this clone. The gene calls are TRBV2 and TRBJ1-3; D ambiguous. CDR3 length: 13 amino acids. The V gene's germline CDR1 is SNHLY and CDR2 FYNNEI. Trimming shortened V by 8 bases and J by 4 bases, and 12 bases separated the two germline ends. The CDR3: CASQYSPGNTIYF. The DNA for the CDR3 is TGTGCCAGCCAGTACAGCCCGGGAAACACCATATATTTT. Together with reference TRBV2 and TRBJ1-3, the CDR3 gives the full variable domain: EPEVTQTPSHQVTQMGQEVILRCVPISNHLYFYWYRQILGQKVEFLVSFYNNEISEKSEIFDDQFSVERPDGSNFTLKIRSTKLEDSAMYFCASQYSPGNTIYFGEGSWLTVV.

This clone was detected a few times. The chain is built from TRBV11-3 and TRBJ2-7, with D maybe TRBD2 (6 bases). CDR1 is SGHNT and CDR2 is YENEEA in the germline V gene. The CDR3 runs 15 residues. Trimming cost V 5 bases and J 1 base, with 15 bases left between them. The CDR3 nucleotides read TGTGCCAGCAGCATAGGCGGGGACCGTTCCTACGAGCAGTACTTC. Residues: CASSIGGDRSYEQYF.

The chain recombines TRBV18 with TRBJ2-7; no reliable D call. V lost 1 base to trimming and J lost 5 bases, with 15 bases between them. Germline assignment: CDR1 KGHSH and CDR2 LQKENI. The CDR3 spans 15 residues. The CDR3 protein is CASSPRLREIHEQYF. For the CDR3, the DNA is TGTGCCAGCTCACCACGGTTGCGCGAAATTCACGAGCAGTACTTC.

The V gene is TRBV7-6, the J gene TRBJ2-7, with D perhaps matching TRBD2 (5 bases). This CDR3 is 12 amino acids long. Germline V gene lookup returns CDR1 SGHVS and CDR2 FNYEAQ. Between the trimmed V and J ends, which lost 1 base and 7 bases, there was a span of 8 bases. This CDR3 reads CASSLERGEQYF. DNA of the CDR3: TGTGCCAGCAGCTTAGAACGCGGGGAGCAGTACTTC.

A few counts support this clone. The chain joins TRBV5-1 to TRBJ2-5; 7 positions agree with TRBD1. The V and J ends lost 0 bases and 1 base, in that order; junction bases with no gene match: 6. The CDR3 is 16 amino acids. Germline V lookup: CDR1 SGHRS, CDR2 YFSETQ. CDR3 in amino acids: CASSLGSAGGQETQYF. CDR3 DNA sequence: TGCGCCAGCAGCTTGGGGTCAGCAGGGGGCCAAGAGACCCAGTACTTC.

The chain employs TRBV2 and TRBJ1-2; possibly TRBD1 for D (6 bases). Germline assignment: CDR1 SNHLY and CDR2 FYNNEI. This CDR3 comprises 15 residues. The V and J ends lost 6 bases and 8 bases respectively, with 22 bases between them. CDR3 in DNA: TGTGCCAGCAGGTACAGGGCTACGCGATGGTCCGGCTACACCTTC. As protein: CASRYRATRWSGYTF.

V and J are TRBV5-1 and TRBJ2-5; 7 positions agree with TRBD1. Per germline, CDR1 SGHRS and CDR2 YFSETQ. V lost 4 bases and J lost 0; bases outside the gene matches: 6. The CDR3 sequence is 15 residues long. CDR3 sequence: CASSPRGTDQETQYF. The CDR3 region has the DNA TGCGCCAGCAGCCCCCGAGGGACAGACCAAGAGACCCAGTACTTC.

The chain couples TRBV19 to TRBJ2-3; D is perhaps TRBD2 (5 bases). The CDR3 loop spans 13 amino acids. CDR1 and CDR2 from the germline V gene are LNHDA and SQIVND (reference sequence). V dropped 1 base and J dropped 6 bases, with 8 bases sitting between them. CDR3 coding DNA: TGTGCCAGTAGTATAGTGAGGGCGGATACGCAGTATTTT. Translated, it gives CASSIVRADTQYF. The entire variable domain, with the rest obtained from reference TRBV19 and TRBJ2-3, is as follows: DGGITQSPKYLFRKEGQNVTLSCEQNLNHDAMYWYRQDPGQGLRLIYYSQIVNDFQKGDIAEGYSVSREKKESFPLTVTSAQKNPTAFYLCASSIVRADTQYFGPGTRLTVL.

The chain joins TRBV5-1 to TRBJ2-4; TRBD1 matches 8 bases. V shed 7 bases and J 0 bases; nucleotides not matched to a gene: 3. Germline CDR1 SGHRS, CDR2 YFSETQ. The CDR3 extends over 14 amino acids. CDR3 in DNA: TGCGCCAGCGGGACAGGAGAAGCCAAAAACATTCAGTACTTC. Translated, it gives CASGTGEAKNIQYF.